Below, 5 T cell receptor beta chains from the same sample are listed, as sequenced in a study of read filtering for tumor transcriptome and immune sequencing. Molecular barcoded adaptors covering alpha/delta and beta/gamma chains were used on 400 ng RNA. One entry per CDR3 protein, called by TCRdb with MiXCR from the reads. This table holds approximately 90,000 distinct CDR3 sequences, roughly an eighth found once. The specimen sequenced was a population of CD138-negative cells sorted from bone marrow. These receptor sequences come from a donor at least 40 years old with multiple myeloma.

This chain joins TRBV6-5 and TRBJ1-2, with D perhaps TRBD1 (5 bases). The CDR3 extends over 15 amino acids. Per the germline V gene, CDR1 is MNHEY and CDR2 is SVGAGI. Trimming took 3 bases from V and 4 from J, leaving 15 bases between them. Here the CDR3 reads CASSYAAGMVYGYTF. Here the CDR3 DNA reads TGTGCCAGCAGTTATGCTGCAGGGATGGTCTATGGCTACACCTTC.

This clonotype appeared a few times. At one end, the junction sequence differs from germline, possibly due to a read error. The chain combines TRBV4-2 with TRBJ2-1, with TRBD2 identical over 7 bases. Per germline, CDR1 LGHNA and CDR2 YNFKEQ. The CDR3 is 14 residues long. The CDR3 region has the DNA TGTGCCAGCAGCCAAGATAAGGGTAGGACTAGTTGGATCTTC. It is translated as CASSQDKGRTSWIF.

This clonotype has a count of ten or more. V usage is TRBV11-2 and J usage is TRBJ2-2, with TRBD1 matching 7 bases. Germline CDR1 is SGHAT and CDR2 is FQNNGV. The CDR3 loop spans 16 amino acids. V was pared by 0 bases and J by 2 bases, with 3 bases of the junction left unmatched. CDR3 in amino acids: CASSLDRQGNTGELFF. Here the CDR3 DNA reads TGTGCCAGCAGCTTAGATAGACAGGGTAACACCGGGGAGCTGTTTTTT.

At least ten counts were recorded for this clonotype. The rearrangement uses TRBV20-1 and TRBJ2-1; a possible D gene is TRBD2 (7 bases). Trimming took 6 bases from V and 4 from J, leaving 22 bases between them. CDR3 size: 16 residues. CDR1 and CDR2 from the germline V gene are DFQATT and SNEGSKA (reference sequence). The CDR3 region has the DNA TGCAGTGCCCTAGGGGGTTCTAGCGGAGAATACAATGAGCAGTTCTTC. Translation: CSALGGSSGEYNEQFF.

This clonotype appeared many times. The V gene is TRBV12-3 or TRBV12-4, the J gene TRBJ2-7; tentative D call: TRBD2 (5 bases). The CDR3 consists of 15 residues. V lost 1 base and J 2 bases, leaving 12 bases between the germline ends. The CDR3 nucleotides are TGTGCCAGCAGTTTAGGACGGGAACTAGCCTACGAGCAGTACTTC. Translating it yields CASSLGRELAYEQYF.